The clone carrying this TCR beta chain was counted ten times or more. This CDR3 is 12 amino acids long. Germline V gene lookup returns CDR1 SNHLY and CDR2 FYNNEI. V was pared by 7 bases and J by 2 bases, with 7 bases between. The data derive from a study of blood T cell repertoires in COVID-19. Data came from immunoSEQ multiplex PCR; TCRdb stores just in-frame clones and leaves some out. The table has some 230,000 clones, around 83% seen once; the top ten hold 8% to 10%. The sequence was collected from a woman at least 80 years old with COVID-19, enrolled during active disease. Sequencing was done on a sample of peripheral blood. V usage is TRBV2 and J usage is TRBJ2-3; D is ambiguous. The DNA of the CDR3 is TGTGCCAGCAAACATGACACAGATACGCAGTATTTT. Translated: CASKHDTDTQYF.